What follows is one T cell receptor (beta chain) and its context. Sequencing was performed with immunoSEQ multiplex PCR; in TCRdb, only in-frame clones are kept and a portion is missing. In the table there are over 25,000 clones, about 80% of which are singletons. The data originate from a study of sequential checkpoint blockade in melanoma. Study-level background: First-line arms were nivolumab then ipilimumab, or the reverse, randomized 1:1. Each arm's sequence ended with maintenance nivolumab.

Treatment of the sample: randomized to nivolumab then ipilimumab (arm A) or the reverse (arm B). Patients had received no earlier DNA-damaging chemotherapy. PBMC sorting kept live CD3+CD8+ cells without CD19 or CD56. The sample here was CD8+ T cells sorted from blood (inferred from file names), taken from a patient given nivolumab and ipilimumab in sequence. The origin of this receptor is a human donor with melanoma.

CDR3 sequence: CASSLTGSAYNEQFF. The CDR3 DNA reads as TGTGCCAGTAGTCTGACAGGGAGCGCCTACAATGAGCAGTTCTTC. The chain combines TRBV19 with TRBJ2-1, with 7 bases that match TRBD1. Germline V gene data show CDR1 as LNHDA and CDR2 as SQIVND (reference sequence). The CDR3 runs 15 residues. V gave up 5 bases and J gave up 2 bases; unmatched junction bases: 6.